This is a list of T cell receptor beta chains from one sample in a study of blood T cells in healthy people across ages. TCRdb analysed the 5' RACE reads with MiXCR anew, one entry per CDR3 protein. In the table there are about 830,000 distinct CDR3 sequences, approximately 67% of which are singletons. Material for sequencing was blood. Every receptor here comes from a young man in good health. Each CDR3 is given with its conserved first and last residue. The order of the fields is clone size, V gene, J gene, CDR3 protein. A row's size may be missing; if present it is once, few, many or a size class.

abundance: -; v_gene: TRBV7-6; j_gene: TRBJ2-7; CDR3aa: CASSPHTGLAGSSYEQYF
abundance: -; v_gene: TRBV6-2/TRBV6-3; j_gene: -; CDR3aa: CASSYRPGLAWYEQYF
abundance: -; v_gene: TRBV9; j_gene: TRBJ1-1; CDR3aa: CASSVVGDTEAFF
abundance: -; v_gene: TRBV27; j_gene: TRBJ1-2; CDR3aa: CASSQGFSYGYTF
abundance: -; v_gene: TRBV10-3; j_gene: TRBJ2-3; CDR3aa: CAISPSSGTETQYF
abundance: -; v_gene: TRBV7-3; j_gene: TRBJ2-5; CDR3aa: CASSLGPPGGEQYF
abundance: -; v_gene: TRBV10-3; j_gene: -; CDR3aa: CAISLGGDRGGYEQYF
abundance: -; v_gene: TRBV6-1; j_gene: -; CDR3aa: CASSDLLAGAPSGTYNEQYF
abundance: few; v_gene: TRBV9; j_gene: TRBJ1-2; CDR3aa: CASSVGQIGGYTF
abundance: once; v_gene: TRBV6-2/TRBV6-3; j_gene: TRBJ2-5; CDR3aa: CASSSQRTLAIETQYF
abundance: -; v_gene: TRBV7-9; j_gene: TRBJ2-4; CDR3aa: CASSPATGYLIPKNIQYF
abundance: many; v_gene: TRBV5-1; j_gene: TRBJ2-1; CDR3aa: CASSLAGGAREQFF
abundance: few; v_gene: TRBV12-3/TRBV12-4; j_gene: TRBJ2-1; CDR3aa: CASMRVNNEQFF
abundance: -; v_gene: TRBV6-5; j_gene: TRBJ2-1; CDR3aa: CASASLGEHFF
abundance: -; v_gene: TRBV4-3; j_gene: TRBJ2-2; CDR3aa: CASSRLTANTGELFF
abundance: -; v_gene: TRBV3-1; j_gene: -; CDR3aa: CASSAGGVGETQYF
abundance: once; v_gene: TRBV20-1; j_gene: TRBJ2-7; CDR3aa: CSARSGLSSSGTYEQYF
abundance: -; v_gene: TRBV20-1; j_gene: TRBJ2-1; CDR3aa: CSARGLAEYNEQFF
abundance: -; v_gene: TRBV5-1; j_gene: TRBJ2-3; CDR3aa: CASSLSGSSTDTQYF
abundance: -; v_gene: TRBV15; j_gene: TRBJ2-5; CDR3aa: CATSRDMGGGETQYF
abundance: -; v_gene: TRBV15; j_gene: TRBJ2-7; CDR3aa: CATSSPSVRARNEQYF
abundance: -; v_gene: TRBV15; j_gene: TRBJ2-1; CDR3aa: CATSSRDHLYNEQFF
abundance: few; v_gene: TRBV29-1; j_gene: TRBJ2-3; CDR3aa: CSVEGGQRSTDTQYF
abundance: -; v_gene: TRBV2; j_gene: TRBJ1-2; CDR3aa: CASTRTGGLGYTF
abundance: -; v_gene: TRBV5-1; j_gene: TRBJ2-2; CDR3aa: CASGPGDRELFF
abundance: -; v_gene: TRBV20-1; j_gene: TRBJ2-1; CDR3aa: CSAPPTPREQFF
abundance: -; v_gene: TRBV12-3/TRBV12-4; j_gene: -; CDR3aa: CASSLQASPLYEQYF
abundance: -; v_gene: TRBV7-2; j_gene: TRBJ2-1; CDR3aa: CASSLVPSGSYNEQFF